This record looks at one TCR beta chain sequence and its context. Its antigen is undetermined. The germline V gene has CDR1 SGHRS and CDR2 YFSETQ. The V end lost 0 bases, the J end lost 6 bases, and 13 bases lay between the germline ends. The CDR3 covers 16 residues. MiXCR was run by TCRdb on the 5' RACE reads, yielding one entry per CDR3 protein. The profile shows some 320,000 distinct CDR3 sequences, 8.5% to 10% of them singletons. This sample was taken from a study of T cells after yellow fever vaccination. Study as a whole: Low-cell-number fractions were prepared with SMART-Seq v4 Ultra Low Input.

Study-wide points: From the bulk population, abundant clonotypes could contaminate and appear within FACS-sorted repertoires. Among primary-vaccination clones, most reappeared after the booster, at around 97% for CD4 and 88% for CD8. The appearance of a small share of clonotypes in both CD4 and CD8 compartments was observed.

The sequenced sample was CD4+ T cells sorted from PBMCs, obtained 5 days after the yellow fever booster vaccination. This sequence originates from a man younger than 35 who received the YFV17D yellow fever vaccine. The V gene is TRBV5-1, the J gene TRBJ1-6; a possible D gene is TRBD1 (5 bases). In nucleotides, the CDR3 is TGCGCCAGCAGCTTGGCCTTCGCAGGGCCTAATTCACCCCTCCACTTT. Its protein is CASSLAFAGPNSPLHF. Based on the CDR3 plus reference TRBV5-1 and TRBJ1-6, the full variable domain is KAGVTQTPRYLIKTRGQQVTLSCSPISGHRSVSWYQQTPGQGLQFLFEYFSETQRNKGNFPGRFSGRQFSNSRSEMNVSTLELGDSALYLCASSLAFAGPNSPLHFGNGTRLTVT.